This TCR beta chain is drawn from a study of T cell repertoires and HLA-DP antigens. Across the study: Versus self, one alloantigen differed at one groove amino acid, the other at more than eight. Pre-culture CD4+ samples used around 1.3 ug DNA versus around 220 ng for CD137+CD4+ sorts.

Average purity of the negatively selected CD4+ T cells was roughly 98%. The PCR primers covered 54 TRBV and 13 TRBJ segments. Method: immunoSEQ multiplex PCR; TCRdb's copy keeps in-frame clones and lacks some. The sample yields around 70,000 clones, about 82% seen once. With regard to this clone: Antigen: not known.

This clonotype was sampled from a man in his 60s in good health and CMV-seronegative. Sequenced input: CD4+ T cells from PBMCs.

The CDR3 DNA reads TGTGCCAGCGAACGGGAAACTACTGGAGAGCAGTACTTC. It yields the protein CASERETTGEQYF. The chain is built from TRBV6-6 and TRBJ2-7, with a tentative D call TRBD2 (5 bases). Deletions cut 8 bases from V and 7 bases from J, with 18 bases between. The CDR3 is 13 residues long. Germline CDR1 is MNHNY and CDR2 is SVGAGI (reference sequence).